What follows are 19 T cell receptor beta chains derived from one specimen sequenced in a study of blood T cell repertoires in COVID-19. Assay: immunoSEQ multiplex PCR; the TCRdb copy retains only in-frame clones and omits some. The sample includes 500,000 or so clones, about nine tenths of them seen just once. Sequenced material: PBMCs or T cells enriched from blood (not recorded which). These receptors were obtained from a woman aged 18-35 years who had recovered from COVID-19.

This clone is a singleton in its sample. The J gene is TRBJ2-1, the V gene TRBV9, with 8 positions matching TRBD2. Losses at the gene ends were 7 bases for V and 5 bases for J; bases not matched to a gene: 8. Germline CDR1 and CDR2: SGDLS and YYNGEE. This CDR3 comprises 14 residues. DNA for the CDR3: TGTGCCAGCGGGCCCGGAGCGGGGGACAATGAGCAGTTCTTC. It codes for CASGPGAGDNEQFF.

This clone has more than one count but fewer than ten. The chain combines TRBV28 with TRBJ1-1; perhaps TRBD1 as D (5 bases). V dropped 7 bases and J dropped 5 bases, with 14 bases sitting between them. The CDR3 extends over 13 amino acids. CDR1 is MDHEN and CDR2 is SYDVKM in the germline V gene. DNA for the CDR3: TGTGCCAGCACCCCCGGGGGTAGGACTGAAGCTTTCTTT. It translates to CASTPGGRTEAFF.

J is TRBJ1-5 and V is TRBV28, with D perhaps TRBD1 (5 bases). Germline CDR1 and CDR2: MDHEN and SYDVKM. Trimming cost V 9 bases and J 2 bases, with 14 bases left between them. The CDR3 length is 14 residues. The CDR3 spells CASRPLRGNQPQHF. CDR3 coding DNA: TGTGCCAGTCGACCCCTCAGGGGCAATCAGCCCCAGCATTTT.

The genes are TRBV28 and TRBJ1-1; tentative D call: TRBD1 (6 bases). Germline values: CDR1 MDHEN, CDR2 SYDVKM. This CDR3 has 11 amino acids. V was clipped by 7 bases and J by 10 bases, with 13 bases between them. The CDR3 loop reads CASTKRGGAFF. CDR3 in DNA: TGTGCCAGCACCAAAAGGGGGGGAGCTTTCTTT.

The J gene is TRBJ2-7, the V gene TRBV5-1; D unclear. This CDR3 spans 14 amino acids. Trimming took off 2 bases at V and 0 bases at J, with 9 bases between the two ends. Germline V gene data show CDR1 as SGHRS and CDR2 as YFSETQ. The chain's CDR3 is CASSFDMSSYEQYF. The DNA for the CDR3 is TGCGCCAGCAGCTTCGACATGAGCTCCTACGAGCAGTACTTC.

The rearrangement links TRBV6-5 to TRBJ2-5; 15 nucleotides match TRBD2. V was clipped by 4 bases and J by 4 bases; unmatched bases: 1. The germline CDR1 and CDR2 sequences are MNHEY and SVGAGI. The CDR3 is made up of 15 amino acids. Written as DNA, the CDR3 is TGTGCCAGCAGTTGGACTAGCGGGGGGGCAGAGACCCAGTACTTC. Translating it yields CASSWTSGGAETQYF.

The chain combines TRBV19 with TRBJ2-3; possibly TRBD1 for D (5 bases). V shed 5 bases and J shed 2 bases, with 17 bases lying between them. CDR1 and CDR2 from the germline V gene are LNHDA and SQIVND (reference sequence). There are 16 residues in the CDR3. The CDR3 DNA reads as TGTGCCAGTAGTCCTTCCTTGGGGCCTTTCACAGATACGCAGTATTTT. Translation: CASSPSLGPFTDTQYF.

The chain couples TRBV9 to TRBJ1-2, with a weak D call TRBD1 (6 bases). The CDR3 sequence is 17 residues long. CDR1 is SGDLS and CDR2 is YYNGEE in the germline V gene. V dropped 4 bases and J dropped 1 base, with 20 bases sitting between them. The CDR3 nucleotides read TGTGCCAGCAGCAAGGACAGCTACGGGCAAGTTAACTATGGCTACACCTTC. Protein product: CASSKDSYGQVNYGYTF. Together with reference TRBV9 and TRBJ1-2, the CDR3 gives the full variable domain: DSGVTQTPKHLITATGQRVTLRCSPRSGDLSVYWYQQSLDQGLQFLIQYYNGEERAKGNILERFSAQQFPDLHSELNLSSLELGDSALYFCASSKDSYGQVNYGYTFGSGTRLTVV.

This sequence joins TRBV6-5 and TRBJ2-5, with 7 bases identical to TRBD1. This CDR3 has 14 residues. Germline V CDR1 and CDR2: MNHEY, SVGAGI. J gave up 2 bases and V 8 bases, and 8 bases lay outside the gene matches. The CDR3 DNA reads TGTGCCAGCGTATGGACAGGAGGACAAGAGACCCAGTACTTC. It specifies CASVWTGGQETQYF.

The chain uses TRBV5-1 and TRBJ2-5; perhaps TRBD1 as D (5 bases). Trimming left V 6 bases short and J 5 bases short, with 26 bases between. CDR3 size: 17 residues. The germline gives CDR1 SGHRS, CDR2 YFSETQ. CDR3 amino acids: CASNQGVYASPGETQYF. Written as DNA, the CDR3 is TGCGCCAGCAACCAAGGCGTGTACGCATCCCCAGGGGAGACCCAGTACTTC.

The rearrangement joins TRBV19 to TRBJ2-2; 10 bases are shared with TRBD1. The CDR3 covers 16 residues. The germline V gene encodes CDR1 LNHDA and CDR2 SQIVND (reference sequence). The V segment lost 10 bases and the J segment 4 bases; nucleotides outside the gene matches: 12. Here the CDR3 DNA reads TGTGCCACCGAAGGGGGGACAGGGGCCTTCACCGGGGAGCTGTTTTTT. Protein sequence: CATEGGTGAFTGELFF. The full variable domain, its missing parts supplied by reference TRBV19 and TRBJ2-2, is DGGITQSPKYLFRKEGQNVTLSCEQNLNHDAMYWYRQDPGQGLRLIYYSQIVNDFQKGDIAEGYSVSREKKESFPLTVTSAQKNPTAFYLCATEGGTGAFTGELFFGEGSRLTVL.

This chain uses TRBV7-9 with TRBJ2-1; D is possibly TRBD2 (6 bases). This CDR3 has 15 residues. CDR1 SEHNR and CDR2 FQNEAQ come from the germline V gene (reference sequence). V was trimmed by 1 base and J by 4 bases, leaving 11 bases between them. CDR3 nucleotide sequence: TGTGCCAGCAGCTTAGGCGGGGCCCTATACAATGAGCAGTTCTTC. It specifies CASSLGGALYNEQFF.

The chain recombines TRBV6-4 with TRBJ2-5, with D unclear. CDR1 and CDR2 (germline): MRHNA, SNTAGT. The CDR3 has 11 amino acids. V lost 6 bases and J 5 bases, leaving 7 bases between the germline ends. CDR3 loop: CASRTEETQYF. In nucleotides, the CDR3 is TGTGCCAGCAGGACGGAGGAGACCCAGTACTTC.

The chain is built from TRBV28 and TRBJ1-4; tentative D call: TRBD1 (5 bases). CDR1 is MDHEN, CDR2 SYDVKM, per germline. V shed 8 bases and J shed 4 bases, with 17 bases lying between them. The CDR3 has 15 residues. As DNA, the CDR3 is TGTGCCAGCTGGGGGAGGGACCGGAGTAATGAAAAACTGTTTTTT. Residues: CASWGRDRSNEKLFF.

This chain joins TRBV6-5 and TRBJ1-4; D is unresolved. CDR1 MNHEY and CDR2 SVGAGI come from the germline V gene. Between the trimmed V and J ends, which lost 6 bases and 7 bases, there was a span of 9 bases. CDR3 length equals 12 residues. CDR3 region: CASRQGVEKLFF. The CDR3 coding sequence is TGTGCCAGCAGGCAAGGAGTTGAAAAACTGTTTTTT.

This chain links TRBV14 with TRBJ2-7, with D unresolved. V was cut by 1 base and J by 5 bases, with 12 bases left in between. This CDR3 contains 14 residues. Germline CDR1 SGHDN, CDR2 FVKESK. The CDR3 here is CASSQVPTTHEQYF. The CDR3 bases are TGTGCCAGCAGCCAAGTCCCGACAACCCACGAGCAGTACTTC.

This clone has only one observation. The V call is TRBV5-1, the J call TRBJ2-1, with D maybe TRBD2 (5 bases). V was pared by 2 bases and J by 7 bases, with 10 bases between. Looked up from germline, CDR1 is SGHRS and CDR2 is YFSETQ. CDR3 length: 13 residues. The CDR3 nucleotides are TGCGCCAGCAGCTTAAGCCGGGGAAATGAGCAGTTCTTC. It yields the protein CASSLSRGNEQFF. The whole variable domain, remainder taken from reference TRBV5-1 and TRBJ2-1, is KAGVTQTPRYLIKTRGQQVTLSCSPISGHRSVSWYQQTPGQGLQFLFEYFSETQRNKGNFPGRFSGRQFSNSRSEMNVSTLELGDSALYLCASSLSRGNEQFFGPGTRLTVL.

This clone was seen only once. The chain joins TRBV6-5 to TRBJ2-7; the D gene is possibly TRBD2 (6 bases). CDR3 length: 14 amino acids. The V end was cut by 6 bases, the J end by 6 bases, with 18 bases between. CDR1 MNHEY and CDR2 SVGAGI come from the germline V gene. CDR3 coding DNA: TGTGCCAGCAGCGATGGCCCACTAGCATTCGAGCAGTACTTC. Protein sequence: CASSDGPLAFEQYF.

The chain carries TRBV19 and TRBJ1-2; D remains unclear. Germline loops: CDR1 LNHDA, CDR2 SQIVND (reference sequence). The CDR3 extends over 11 amino acids. Trimming cost V 7 bases and J 8 bases, with 11 bases left between them. The CDR3 DNA reads TGTGCCAGTATGCGTGGAGGAGGCTACACCTTC. It translates to CASMRGGGYTF.